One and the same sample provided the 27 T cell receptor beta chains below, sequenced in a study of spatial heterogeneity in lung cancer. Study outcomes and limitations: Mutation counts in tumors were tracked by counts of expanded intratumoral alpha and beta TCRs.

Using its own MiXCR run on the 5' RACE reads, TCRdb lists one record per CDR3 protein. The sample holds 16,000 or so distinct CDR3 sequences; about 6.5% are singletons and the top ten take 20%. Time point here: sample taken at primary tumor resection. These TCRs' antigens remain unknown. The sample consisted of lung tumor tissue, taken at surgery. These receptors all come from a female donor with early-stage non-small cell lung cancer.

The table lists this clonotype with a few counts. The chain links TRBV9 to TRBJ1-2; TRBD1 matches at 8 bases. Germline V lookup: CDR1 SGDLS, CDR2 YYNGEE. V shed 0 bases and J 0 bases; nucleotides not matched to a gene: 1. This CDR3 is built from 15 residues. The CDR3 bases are TGTGCCAGCAGCGTAGCGACAGGGGCTAACTATGGCTACACCTTC. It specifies CASSVATGANYGYTF.

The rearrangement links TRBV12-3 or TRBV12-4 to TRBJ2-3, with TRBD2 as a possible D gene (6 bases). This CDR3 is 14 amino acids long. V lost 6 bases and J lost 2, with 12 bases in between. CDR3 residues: CASRPRDFTDTQYF. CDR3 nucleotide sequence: TGTGCCAGCAGACCACGGGACTTCACAGATACGCAGTATTTT.

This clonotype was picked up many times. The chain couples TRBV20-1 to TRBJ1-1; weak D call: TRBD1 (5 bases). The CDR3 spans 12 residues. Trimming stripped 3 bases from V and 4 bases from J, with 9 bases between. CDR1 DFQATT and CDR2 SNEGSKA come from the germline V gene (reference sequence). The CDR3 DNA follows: TGCAGTGCTAGTCAGGGCCCCACTGAAGCTTTCTTT. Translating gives CSASQGPTEAFF.

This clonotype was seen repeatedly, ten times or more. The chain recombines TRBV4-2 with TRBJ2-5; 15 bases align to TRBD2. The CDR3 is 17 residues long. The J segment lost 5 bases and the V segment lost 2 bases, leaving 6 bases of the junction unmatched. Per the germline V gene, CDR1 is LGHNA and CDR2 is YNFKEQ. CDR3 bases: TGTGCCAGCAGCCAACAGACCGGGACTAGCGGGGGGGAGACCCAGTACTTC. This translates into CASSQQTGTSGGETQYF.

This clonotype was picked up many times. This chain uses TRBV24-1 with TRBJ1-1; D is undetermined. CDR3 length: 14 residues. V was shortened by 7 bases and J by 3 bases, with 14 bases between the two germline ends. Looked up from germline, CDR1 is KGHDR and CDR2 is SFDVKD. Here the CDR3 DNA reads TGTGCCACCAGCCCATCGGGCAGATACACTGAAGCTTTCTTT. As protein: CATSPSGRYTEAFF.

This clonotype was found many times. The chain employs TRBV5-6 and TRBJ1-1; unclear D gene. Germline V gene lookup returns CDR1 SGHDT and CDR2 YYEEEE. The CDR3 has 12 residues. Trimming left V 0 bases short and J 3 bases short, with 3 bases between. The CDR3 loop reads CASSLVDTEAFF. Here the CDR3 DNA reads TGTGCCAGCAGCTTGGTCGACACTGAAGCTTTCTTT.

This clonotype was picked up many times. CDR3 sequence (DNA): TGCGCCAGCAGCCAAGATGGCAGTTCACCCCTCCACTTT. Protein: CASSQDGSSPLHF. The J gene is TRBJ1-6, the V gene TRBV4-3; D remains unclear. This CDR3 is 13 amino acids long. The V gene lost 0 bases and the J gene lost 9 bases, with 6 bases spanning the gap. Germline CDR1 is LGHNA and CDR2 is YSLEER.

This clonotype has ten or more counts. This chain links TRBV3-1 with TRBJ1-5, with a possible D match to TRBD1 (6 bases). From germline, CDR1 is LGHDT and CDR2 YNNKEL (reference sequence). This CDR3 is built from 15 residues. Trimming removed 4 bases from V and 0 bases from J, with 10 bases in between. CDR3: CASSLGTYSNQPQHF. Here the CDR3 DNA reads TGTGCCAGCAGCCTCGGGACATATAGCAATCAGCCCCAGCATTTT.

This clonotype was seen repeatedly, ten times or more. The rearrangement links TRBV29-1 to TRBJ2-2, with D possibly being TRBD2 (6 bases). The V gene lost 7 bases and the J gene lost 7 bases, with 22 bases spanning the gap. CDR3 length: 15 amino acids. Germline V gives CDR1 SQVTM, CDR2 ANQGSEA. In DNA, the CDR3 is TGCAGCGCAAGAAGGGACTCCGGCGGAGGCGGGGAGCTGTTTTTT. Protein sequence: CSARRDSGGGGELFF.

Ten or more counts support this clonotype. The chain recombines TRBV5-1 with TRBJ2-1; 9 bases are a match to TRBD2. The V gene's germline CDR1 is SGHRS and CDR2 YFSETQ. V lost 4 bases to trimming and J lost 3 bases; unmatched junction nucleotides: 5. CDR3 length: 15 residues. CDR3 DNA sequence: TGCGCCAGCAGCGCACAGCGGGGGGACTACAATGAGCAGTTCTTC. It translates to CASSAQRGDYNEQFF.

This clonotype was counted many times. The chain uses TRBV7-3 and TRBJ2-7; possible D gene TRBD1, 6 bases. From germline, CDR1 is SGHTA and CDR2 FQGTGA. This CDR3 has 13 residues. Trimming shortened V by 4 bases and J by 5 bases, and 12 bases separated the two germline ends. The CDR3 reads CASSSSGVDEQYF. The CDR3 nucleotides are TGTGCCAGCAGCTCCTCAGGGGTCGACGAGCAGTACTTC.

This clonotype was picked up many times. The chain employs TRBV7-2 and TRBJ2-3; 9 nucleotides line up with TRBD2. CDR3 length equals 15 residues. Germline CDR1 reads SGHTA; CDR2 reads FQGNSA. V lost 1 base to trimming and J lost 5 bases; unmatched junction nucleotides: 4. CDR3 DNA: TGTGCCAGCAGCTTAGGAGCGGGGGGAGTAGATACGCAGTATTTT. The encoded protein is CASSLGAGGVDTQYF.

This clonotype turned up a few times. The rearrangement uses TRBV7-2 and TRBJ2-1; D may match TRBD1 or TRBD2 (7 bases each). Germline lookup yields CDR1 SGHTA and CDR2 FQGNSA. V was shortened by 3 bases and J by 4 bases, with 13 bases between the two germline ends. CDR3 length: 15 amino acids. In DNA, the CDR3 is TGTGCCAGCAGCTTCAGACAGGGAGGGTACAATGAGCAGTTCTTC. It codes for CASSFRQGGYNEQFF.

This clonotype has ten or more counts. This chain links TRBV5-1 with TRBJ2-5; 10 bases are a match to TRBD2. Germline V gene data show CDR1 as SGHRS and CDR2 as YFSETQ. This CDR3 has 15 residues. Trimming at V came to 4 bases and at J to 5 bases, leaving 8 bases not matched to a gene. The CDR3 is CASSLSGGASETQYF. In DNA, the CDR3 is TGCGCCAGCAGCCTCAGCGGGGGGGCATCTGAGACCCAGTACTTC. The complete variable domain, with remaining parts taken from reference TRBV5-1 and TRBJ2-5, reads KAGVTQTPRYLIKTRGQQVTLSCSPISGHRSVSWYQQTPGQGLQFLFEYFSETQRNKGNFPGRFSGRQFSNSRSEMNVSTLELGDSALYLCASSLSGGASETQYFGPGTRLLVL.

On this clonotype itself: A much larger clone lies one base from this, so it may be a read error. CDR3 protein: CTSSLEGTDTQYF. CDR3 DNA sequence: TGCACCAGCAGCTTGGAGGGCACAGATACGCAGTATTTT. This chain connects TRBV5-1 to TRBJ2-3, with D perhaps TRBD2 (5 bases). The V gene's germline CDR1 is SGHRS and CDR2 YFSETQ. The CDR3 contains 13 residues. Using reference TRBV5-1 and TRBJ2-3 for the parts outside the CDR3, the full variable domain is KAGVTQTPRYLIKTRGQQVTLSCSPISGHRSVSWYQQTPGQGLQFLFEYFSETQRNKGNFPGRFSGRQFSNSRSEMNVSTLELGDSALYLCTSSLEGTDTQYFGPGTRLTVL.

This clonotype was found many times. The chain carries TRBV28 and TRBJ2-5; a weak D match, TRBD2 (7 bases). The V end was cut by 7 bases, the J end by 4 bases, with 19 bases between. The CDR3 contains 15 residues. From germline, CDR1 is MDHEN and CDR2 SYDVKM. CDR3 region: CASTHRRGGVETQYF. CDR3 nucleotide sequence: TGTGCCAGCACTCACCGGAGGGGGGGCGTAGAGACCCAGTACTTC.

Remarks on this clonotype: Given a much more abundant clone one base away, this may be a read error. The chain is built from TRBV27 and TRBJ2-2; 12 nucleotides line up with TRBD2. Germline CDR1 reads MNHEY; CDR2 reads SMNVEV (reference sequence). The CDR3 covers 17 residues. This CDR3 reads CASSSIGLAGTTGELIF. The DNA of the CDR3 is TGTGCCAGCAGTTCCATCGGACTAGCGGGGACCACCGGGGAGCTGATTTTT.

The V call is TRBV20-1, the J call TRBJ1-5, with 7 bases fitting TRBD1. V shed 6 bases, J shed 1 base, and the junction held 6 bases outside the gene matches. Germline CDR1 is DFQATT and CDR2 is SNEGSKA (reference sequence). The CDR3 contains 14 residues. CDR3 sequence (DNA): TGCAGTGCAGACAGGGAGGGAAGCAATCAGCCCCAGCATTTT. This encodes CSADREGSNQPQHF.

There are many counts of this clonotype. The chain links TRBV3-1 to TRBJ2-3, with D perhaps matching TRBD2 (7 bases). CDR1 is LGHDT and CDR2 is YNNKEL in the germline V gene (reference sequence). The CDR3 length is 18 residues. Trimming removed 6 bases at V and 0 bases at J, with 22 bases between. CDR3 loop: CASRPHGGLQSSTDTQYF. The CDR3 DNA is TGTGCCAGCAGACCCCACGGGGGGCTCCAATCTAGCACAGATACGCAGTATTTT.

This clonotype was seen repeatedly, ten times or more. The CDR3 sequence: CASSLEGSGYTF. The CDR3 DNA is TGCGCCAGCAGCTTGGAGGGGAGCGGCTACACCTTC. V gene TRBV5-1 combines with J gene TRBJ1-2, with D tentatively TRBD1 (5 bases). The V gene lost 0 bases and the J gene lost 8 bases, with 8 bases spanning the gap. Germline assignment: CDR1 SGHRS and CDR2 YFSETQ. The CDR3 runs 12 residues.

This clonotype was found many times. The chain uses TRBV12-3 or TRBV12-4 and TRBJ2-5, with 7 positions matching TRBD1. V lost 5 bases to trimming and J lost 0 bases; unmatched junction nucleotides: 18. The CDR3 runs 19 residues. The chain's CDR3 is CASSPYLIRTGLDQETQYF. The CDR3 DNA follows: TGTGCCAGCAGTCCGTACCTCATAAGGACAGGCCTTGACCAAGAGACCCAGTACTTC.

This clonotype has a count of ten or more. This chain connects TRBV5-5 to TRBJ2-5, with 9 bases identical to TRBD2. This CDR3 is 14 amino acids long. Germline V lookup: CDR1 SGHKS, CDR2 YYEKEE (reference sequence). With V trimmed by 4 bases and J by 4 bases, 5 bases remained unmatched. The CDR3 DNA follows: TGTGCCAGCAGCCGGAGCGGGGGGACAGAGACCCAGTACTTC. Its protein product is CASSRSGGTETQYF.

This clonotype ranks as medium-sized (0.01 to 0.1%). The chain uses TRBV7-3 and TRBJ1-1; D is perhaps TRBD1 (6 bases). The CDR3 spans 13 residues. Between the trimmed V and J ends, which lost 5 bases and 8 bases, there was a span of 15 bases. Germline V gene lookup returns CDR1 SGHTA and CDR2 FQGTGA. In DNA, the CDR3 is TGTGCCAGCAGCCGCAGTCCAGGGGAGGAAGCTTTCTTT. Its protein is CASSRSPGEEAFF.

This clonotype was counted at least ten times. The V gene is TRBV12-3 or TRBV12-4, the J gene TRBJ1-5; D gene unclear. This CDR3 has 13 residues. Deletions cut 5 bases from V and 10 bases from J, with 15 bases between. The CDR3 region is CASSQQSGGPQHF. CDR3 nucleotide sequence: TGTGCCAGCAGTCAGCAGTCCGGCGGCCCCCAGCATTTT.

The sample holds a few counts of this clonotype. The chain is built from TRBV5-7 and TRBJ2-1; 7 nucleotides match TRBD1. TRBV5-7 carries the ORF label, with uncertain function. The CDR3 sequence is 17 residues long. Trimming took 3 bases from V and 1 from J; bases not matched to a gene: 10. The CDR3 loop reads CASSSRQGNASYNEQFF. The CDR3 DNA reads TGTGCCAGCAGCTCACGACAGGGAAACGCATCCTACAATGAGCAGTTCTTC.

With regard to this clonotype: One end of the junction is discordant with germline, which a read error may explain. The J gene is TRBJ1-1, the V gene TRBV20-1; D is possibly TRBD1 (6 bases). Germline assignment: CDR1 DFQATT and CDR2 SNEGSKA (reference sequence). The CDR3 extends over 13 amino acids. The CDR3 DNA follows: TGCAGTGCTGGAGACAGGTCGGGCACTGAAGCTTTCTTT. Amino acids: CSAGDRSGTEAFF.

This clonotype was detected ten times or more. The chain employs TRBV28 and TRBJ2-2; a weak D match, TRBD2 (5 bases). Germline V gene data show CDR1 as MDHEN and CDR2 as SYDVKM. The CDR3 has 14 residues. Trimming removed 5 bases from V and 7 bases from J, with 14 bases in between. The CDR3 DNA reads TGTGCCAGCAGTAGAACTAGACGGGACGGGGAGCTGTTTTTT. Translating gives CASSRTRRDGELFF. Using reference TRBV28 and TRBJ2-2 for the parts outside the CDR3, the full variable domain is DVKVTQSSRYLVKRTGEKVFLECVQDMDHENMFWYRQDPGLGLRLIYFSYDVKMKEKGDIPEGYSVSREKKERFSLILESASTNQTSMYLCASSRTRRDGELFFGEGSRLTVL.